This TCR beta chain stems from a study of blood T cells in healthy people across ages. Alongside a J-beta primer mix, a sample-barcoded 5' primer served in a second PCR lasting roughly 6 to 12 cycles. Every molecule of cDNA carried a tag from a template-switch adaptor with 12 random nucleotides. TCRdb re-analysed the 5' RACE reads in MiXCR, keeping a single row per CDR3 protein. In the table there are about 1.4 million distinct CDR3 sequences, roughly 64% of which are singletons. Germline V CDR1 and CDR2: SGHDT, YYEEEE. The V and J ends lost 6 bases and 11 bases, in that order; junction bases with no gene match: 27. CDR3 length equals 20 residues.

J is TRBJ2-5 and V is TRBV5-6; 14 bases match TRBD2. What was sequenced was blood. The clonotype was recovered from a man between 18 and 35 years old in good health. In nucleotides, the CDR3 is TGTGCCAGCACTATATGGACAGGGAGGGGACTAGCGGGAGACTGGAATGAGCAGTACTTC. Encoded protein: CASTIWTGRGLAGDWNEQYF.